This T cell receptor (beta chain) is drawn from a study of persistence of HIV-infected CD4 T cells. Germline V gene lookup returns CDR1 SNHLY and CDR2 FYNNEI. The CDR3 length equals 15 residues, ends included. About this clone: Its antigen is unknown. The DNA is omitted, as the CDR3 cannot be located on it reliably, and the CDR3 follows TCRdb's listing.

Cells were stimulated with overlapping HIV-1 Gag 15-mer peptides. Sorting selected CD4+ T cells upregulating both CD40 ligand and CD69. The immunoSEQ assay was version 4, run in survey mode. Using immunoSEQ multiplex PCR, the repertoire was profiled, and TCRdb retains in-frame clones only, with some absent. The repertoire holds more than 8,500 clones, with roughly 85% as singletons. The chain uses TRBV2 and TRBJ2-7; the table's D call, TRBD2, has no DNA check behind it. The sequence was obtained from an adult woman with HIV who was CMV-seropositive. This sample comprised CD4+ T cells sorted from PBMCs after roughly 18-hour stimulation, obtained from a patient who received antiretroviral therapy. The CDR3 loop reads CASILGGTSGSEQYF.